These 11 T cell receptor beta chains originate from one sample sequenced in a study of T cells after yellow fever vaccination. TCRdb re-called the 5' RACE reads with MiXCR, one entry per CDR3 protein. The sample lists around 310,000 distinct CDR3 sequences, around 4.5% seen once, with less than 20% in the top ten. Material: PBMCs, obtained 15 days after the yellow fever booster vaccination. The source of these receptors is a man younger than 35 who received the YFV17D yellow fever vaccine.

This clonotype was seen more than once but under ten times. The CDR3 DNA reads TGTGCCAGCAGCTTTTTAGCGGGGGGCTGGACCGGGGAGCTGTTTTTT. Its translation is CASSFLAGGWTGELFF. The chain has TRBV7-3 and TRBJ2-2, with 10 bases lining up with TRBD2. With V trimmed by 3 bases and J by 5 bases, 6 bases remained unmatched. This CDR3 has 16 residues. Germline CDR1 reads SGHTA; CDR2 reads FQGTGA. The variable domain in full, with the rest retrieved from reference TRBV7-3 and TRBJ2-2, is GAGVSQTPSNKVTEKGKYVELRCDPISGHTALYWYRQSLGQGPEFLIYFQGTGAADDSGLPNDRFFAVRPEGSVSTLKIQRTERGDSAVYLCASSFLAGGWTGELFFGEGSRLTVL.

This clonotype was counted ten times or more. The chain links TRBV12-3 or TRBV12-4 to TRBJ2-5; no clear D gene. CDR3 size: 13 residues. Between the trimmed V and J ends, which lost 6 bases and 2 bases, there was a span of 10 bases. In DNA, the CDR3 is TGTGCCAGCAGGCTCAACGGGCAAGAGACCCAGTACTTC. Translation gives CASRLNGQETQYF.

This clonotype was counted many times. The chain recombines TRBV5-1 with TRBJ2-1, with TRBD1 identical over 7 bases. J lost 8 bases, V lost 0 bases, and 8 bases had no gene match. Germline V gene data show CDR1 as SGHRS and CDR2 as YFSETQ. This CDR3 contains 15 residues. CDR3 protein: CASSLDGLGGDEQFF. CDR3 nucleotides: TGCGCCAGCAGCTTGGACGGGCTAGGGGGCGATGAGCAGTTCTTC.

The chain uses TRBV7-2 and TRBJ1-4; TRBD1 matches 8 bases. After removal of 5 bases from V and 6 bases from J, the junction contained 8 bases not matched to a gene. Germline values: CDR1 SGHTA, CDR2 FQGNSA. CDR3 length: 15 residues. The DNA for the CDR3 is TGTGCCAGCAGCGCCTTAACAGGGGGTGATGAAAAACTGTTTTTT. The encoded protein is CASSALTGGDEKLFF.

This clonotype was seen repeatedly, ten times or more. V is TRBV7-7 and J is TRBJ2-7; a weak D match, TRBD1 (5 bases). In germline, CDR1 is SSHAT, CDR2 FNYEAQ (reference sequence). This CDR3 has 17 amino acids. The CDR3 sequence is CASSFELPDTDNYEQYV. In DNA, the CDR3 is TGTGCTAGCAGCTTCGAACTACCCGATACGGACAACTACGAGCAGTACGTC.

This clonotype has a count of ten or more. The chain carries TRBV12-3 or TRBV12-4 and TRBJ1-2; 10 positions match TRBD1. The V and J ends lost 1 base and 4 bases, in that order; junction bases with no gene match: 9. This CDR3 spans 17 amino acids. CDR3 amino acids: CASSLESRDRGLYGYTF. The CDR3 coding sequence is TGTGCCAGCAGTTTAGAATCCCGGGACAGGGGACTCTATGGCTACACCTTC.

The sample holds many counts of this clonotype. V gene TRBV5-5 combines with J gene TRBJ2-1, with D tentatively TRBD1 (5 bases). The CDR3 sequence is 16 residues long. Germline V gene sequence: CDR1 SGHKS, CDR2 YYEKEE (reference sequence). V lost 3 bases and J 6 bases, leaving 19 bases between the germline ends. CDR3 in amino acids: CASSSAPDISVNEQFF. CDR3 DNA sequence: TGTGCCAGCAGCTCGGCGCCGGACATTTCGGTCAATGAGCAGTTCTTC.

The CDR3 DNA sequence: TGTGCCAGCAGCTTAGATAGGGGGGCACCCACAGATACGCAGTATTTT. It translates to CASSLDRGAPTDTQYF. The chain combines TRBV11-2 with TRBJ2-3; D possibly uses TRBD1 or TRBD2 (6 bases each). The CDR3 sequence is 16 residues long. V gave up 0 bases and J gave up 2 bases, with 12 bases separating them. Germline CDR1 SGHAT, CDR2 FQNNGV.

The table lists this clonotype with a few counts. This chain uses TRBV2 with TRBJ2-5, with D perhaps matching TRBD2 (5 bases). From germline, CDR1 is SNHLY and CDR2 FYNNEI. The V end lost 0 bases, the J end lost 5 bases, and 13 bases lay between the germline ends. CDR3 length: 15 residues. CDR3 nucleotide sequence: TGTGCCAGCAGTGAAGCGCTTACTAGAGGCGAGACCCAGTACTTC. It yields the protein CASSEALTRGETQYF.

This clonotype was recorded many times. The chain carries TRBV6-2 or TRBV6-3 and TRBJ2-7; D is uncertain. The CDR3 has 12 amino acids. The ends were cut back, 6 bases at V and 6 bases at J, with 12 bases in the middle. Germline CDR1 and CDR2: MNHEY and SVGEGT. The CDR3 sequence is CASSAIAREQYF. In DNA, the CDR3 is TGTGCCAGCAGCGCTATCGCCCGCGAGCAGTACTTC.

The CDR3 DNA reads as TGTGCCAGCAGCGGGACAGGGATCGATGAGCAGTTCTTC. It specifies CASSGTGIDEQFF. The V call is TRBV9, the J call TRBJ2-1, with TRBD1 identical over 8 bases. The CDR3 is 13 amino acids. J gave up 8 bases and V 3 bases, and 4 bases lay outside the gene matches. Germline V lookup: CDR1 SGDLS, CDR2 YYNGEE.